A selection of T cell receptor beta chains follows, all from one sample in a study of molecular identifiers for immune sequencing clone quantification. TCRdb used MiXCR to reprocess the PCR reads, holding one entry per CDR3 protein. The table records around 480,000 distinct CDR3 sequences, roughly a fifth of them present only once. Sequenced input: naive CD8+ T cells from blood, with Jurkat cell RNA spiked in. These receptors were taken from a human donor in good health. Some libraries in this study had Jurkat cell RNA spiked in. Each CDR3 is given with its conserved first and last residue. A D gene is named only where the DNA matches it firmly. Clone size, where shown, is once, few, many, or a class for clones that have expanded.

>TRBJ2-7|TRBD2|TRBV4-1|few
TGCGCCAGCAGCCCGGGACTAGCGGGAGTATTATACGAGCAGTACTTC
CASSPGLAGVLYEQYF
>TRBJ2-7|NA|TRBV5-8|few
TGTGCCAGCAGCTTGGAGCCAGGAGACTCCTACGAGCAGTACTTC
CASSLEPGDSYEQYF
>TRBJ2-7|NA|TRBV5-1|few
TGCGCCAGCAGCTTGGCCAACATCCAGGGCCTTCCTTCCTACGAGCAGTACTTC
CASSLANIQGLPSYEQYF
>TRBJ2-3|TRBD2|TRBV7-9|many
TGTGCCAGCAGTCTAGCGGGAGGACAGGGCTCCGATACGCAGTATTTT
CASSLAGGQGSDTQYF
>TRBJ2-2|NA|TRBV3-1|many
TGTGCCAGCAGCCTAAAAGTCAGTGAACCATCGGGCACCGGGGAGCTGTTTTTT
CASSLKVSEPSGTGELFF
>TRBJ2-7|NA|TRBV27|NA
TGTGCCAGCAGTTTATCGGCAGGGTCCATCGGCTACGAGCAGTACTTC
CASSLSAGSIGYEQYF
>TRBJ2-7|NA|TRBV7-9|many
TGTGCCAGCAGCCCAGGGACTGACGAGCAGTACTTC
CASSPGTDEQYF
>TRBJ2-1|NA|TRBV20-1|few
TGCAGTGCTAGAGATCTCCGACTAGAGAGATACAATGAGCAGTTCTTC
CSARDLRLERYNEQFF
>TRBJ1-5|TRBD1|TRBV27|NA
TGTGCCAGCAGTCCCCTACCCGGACAGGGGATTCAGCCCCAGCATTTT
CASSPLPGQGIQPQHF
>TRBJ2-3|TRBD2|TRBV7-9|NA
TGTGCCAGCAGCACCTGGACTAGCGGGGGTGTAGATACGCAGTATTTT
CASSTWTSGGVDTQYF
>TRBJ2-3|TRBD1|TRBV30|few
TGTGCCTGGAGTCCGGGACAGGGAACTAATACGCAGTATTTT
CAWSPGQGTNTQYF
>TRBJ2-5|TRBD2|TRBV14|NA
TGTGCCAGCAGCCTCAGGACTAGCGGCCTGGAAGAGACCCAGTACTTC
CASSLRTSGLEETQYF
>TRBJ2-4|NA|TRBV20-1|many
TGCAGTGCTAACGTAGCCAAAAACATTCAGTACTTC
CSANVAKNIQYF
>TRBJ2-5|TRBD1|TRBV12-3/TRBV12-4|many
TGTGCCAGCAGTGGACAGGGTGTTGTCGAGACCCAGTACTTC
CASSGQGVVETQYF
>TRBJ2-7|NA|TRBV27|many
TGTGCCAGCAGTCTTAGTGCGGCGCCCGCCTACGAGCAGTACTTC
CASSLSAAPAYEQYF
>TRBJ2-7|NA|TRBV20-1|NA
TGCAGTGCTCGGTCCGTCATCAGCTCCTACGAGCAGTACTTC
CSARSVISSYEQYF
>TRBJ1-1|NA|TRBV30|NA
TGTGCCTGGAGCCCTTTTAACACTGAAGCTTTCTTT
CAWSPFNTEAFF
>TRBJ2-5|NA|TRBV20-1|many
TGCAGTGCCAGGACGGAGTACCAAGAGACCCAGTACTTC
CSARTEYQETQYF
>TRBJ1-5|NA|TRBV4-3|NA
TGCGCCAGCAGCCAAGATTGGAGGGGTAGCAATCAGCCCCAGCATTTT
CASSQDWRGSNQPQHF
>TRBJ2-7|TRBD1|TRBV6-2/TRBV6-3|NA
TGTGCCAGCAGTTACTTGACAGGGGGCGACGAGCAGTACTTC
CASSYLTGGDEQYF
>TRBJ2-2|NA|TRBV4-1|NA
TGCGCCAGCTGCCATACGGGGATGGGGAACACCGGGGAGCTGTTTTTT
CASCHTGMGNTGELFF
>TRBJ1-1|NA|TRBV6-4|NA
TGTGCCAGCAGTGACTCAGGACTACAGGGAGGGCGGTTCACTGAAGCTTTCTTT
CASSDSGLQGGRFTEAFF
>TRBJ1-3|TRBD1|TRBV2|few
TGTGCCAGCAGAGGCGGGACAGGGGTCGGAAACACCATATATTTT
CASRGGTGVGNTIYF
>TRBJ2-7|NA|TRBV20-1|many
TGCAGTGCTGCCGGGACACCCTACGAGCAGTACTTC
CSAAGTPYEQYF
>TRBJ2-7|TRBD1|TRBV20-1|NA
TGCAGTGCGGGGGACAGGGGACGGACCTACGAGCAGTACTTC
CSAGDRGRTYEQYF